The clone carrying this T cell receptor beta chain was counted a few times. Its antigen is not identified. Documented time point: newly diagnosed GD, antithyroid drugs for less than 3 months. Isolated PBMC RNA provided the starting material for the TCR library. Library construction for TCR beta used iRepertoire HTBI primers and Arm-PCR of CDR3 regions. TCRdb independently ran MiXCR on the multiplex PCR reads; one entry per CDR3 protein. The sample records roughly 530,000 distinct CDR3 sequences, about 16% being singletons. This sample is drawn from a study of regulatory T cells in long-lasting Graves disease. Study results and caveats: Newly diagnosed Graves' patients exceeded persistent ones in TCR diversity.

From germline, CDR1 is MNHNS and CDR2 SASEGT. V gave up 7 bases and J gave up 6 bases, with 18 bases separating them. There are 14 residues in the CDR3. These data were also reused for a study on T cells in Graves' hyperthyroidism and ophthalmopathy. As reported in that work: The model anticipated ophthalmopathy a median around six months pre-onset.

This sequence was found in a woman between 40 and 65 years old with Graves disease. The sequencing used peripheral blood mononuclear cells (PBMCs), collected at new diagnosis, from a patient treated with antithyroid drugs. The chain carries TRBV6-1 and TRBJ1-2, with D perhaps TRBD1 (6 bases). CDR3 in DNA: TGTGCCAGCACCCCGGGGGGGGCGAGGAATGGCTACACCTTC. It translates to CASTPGGARNGYTF.